The 15 T cell receptor beta chains reported below all come from one sample, sequenced in a study of blood T cell repertoires in COVID-19. Here immunoSEQ multiplex PCR was the method, and the copy in TCRdb shows in-frame clones only, minus some. The table has approximately 190,000 clones, roughly 79% seen once. Sequencing was carried out using peripheral blood. The receptors originated from a human donor with acute or convalescent COVID-19. The donor label of this sample is uncertain.

The gene calls are TRBV5-1 and TRBJ2-5, with 8 bases aligning to TRBD1. V dropped 0 bases and J dropped 4; count of bases not matched to a gene: 5. The germline V gene encodes CDR1 SGHRS and CDR2 YFSETQ. The CDR3 is 15 residues long. The CDR3: CASSLAGGIGETQYF. CDR3 DNA: TGCGCCAGCAGCTTGGCAGGGGGCATCGGAGAGACCCAGTACTTC.

The chain employs TRBV7-3 and TRBJ1-1; D is unclear. The V end lost 5 bases, the J end lost 0 bases, and 10 bases lay between the germline ends. CDR3 length: 14 amino acids. CDR1 is SGHTA, CDR2 FQGTGA, per germline. The CDR3 region has the DNA TGTGCCAGCAGCCCGTCCAGGATGAACACTGAAGCTTTCTTT. Translated, it gives CASSPSRMNTEAFF.

CDR3 sequence: CASSPTGEIQGYTF. The CDR3 DNA follows: TGCGCCAGCAGCCCGACAGGGGAGATTCAGGGCTACACCTTC. The chain links TRBV10-1 to TRBJ1-2; 8 bases map to TRBD1. The length of the CDR3 is 14 residues. Losses at the gene ends were 6 bases for V and 8 bases for J; bases not matched to a gene: 11. Germline CDR1 and CDR2: WNHNN and SYGVQD (reference sequence).

The genes are TRBV11-2 and TRBJ2-5, with 10 bases matching TRBD2. V trimming: 5 bases; J trimming: 2 bases; junction bases outside the gene matches: 8. The CDR3 spans 16 residues. Germline CDR1 is SGHAT and CDR2 is FQNNGV. CDR3 bases: TGTGCCAGCAGCCAAACGGGGACTAGCGCTCAAGAGACCCAGTACTTC. Encoded protein: CASSQTGTSAQETQYF. Looking up the rest from reference TRBV11-2 and TRBJ2-5 gives the full variable domain: EAGVAQSPRYKIIEKRQSVAFWCNPISGHATLYWYQQILGQGPKLLIQFQNNGVVDDSQLPKDRFSAERLKGVDSTLKIQPAKLEDSAVYLCASSQTGTSAQETQYFGPGTRLLVL.

The chain couples TRBV18 to TRBJ2-3, with TRBD2 matching over 11 bases. With V trimmed by 4 bases and J by 4 bases, 4 bases remained unmatched. The CDR3 loop spans 15 amino acids. Germline V lookup: CDR1 KGHSH, CDR2 LQKENI. CDR3 nucleotides: TGTGCCAGCTCACAGACTAGCGGGGCGGCAGATACGCAGTATTTT. Its translation: CASSQTSGAADTQYF.

This clone is a singleton in its sample. The chain has TRBV2 and TRBJ2-1; no reliable D call. Germline V gene data show CDR1 as SNHLY and CDR2 as FYNNEI. The V gene lost 1 base and the J gene lost 2 bases, with 9 bases spanning the gap. The CDR3 is 15 residues long. The CDR3 is CASSEDRYTYNEQFF. The CDR3 DNA follows: TGTGCCAGCAGTGAAGACAGATATACCTACAATGAGCAGTTCTTC.

This chain links TRBV28 with TRBJ1-3; a possible D gene is TRBD1 (6 bases). The CDR3 covers 15 residues. Germline values: CDR1 MDHEN, CDR2 SYDVKM. Trimming took 4 bases from V and 4 from J, leaving 14 bases between them. DNA for the CDR3: TGTGCCAGCAGTTCGGGGGGCAGCGAGGGAAACACCATATATTTT. It translates to CASSSGGSEGNTIYF.

This clone was observed many times. CDR3 residues: CASSQEPGALGEQYF. CDR3 coding DNA: TGCGCCAGCAGCCAAGAACCTGGGGCCCTGGGGGAGCAGTACTTC. The genes are TRBV4-3 and TRBJ2-7, with D possibly TRBD1 on 5 matching bases. The germline CDR1 and CDR2 sequences are LGHNA and YSLEER. CDR3 length equals 15 residues. The V end lost 0 bases, the J end lost 7 bases, and 16 bases lay between the germline ends.

The chain employs TRBV27 and TRBJ2-2; 8 bases are a match to TRBD1. The CDR3 is 15 amino acids. The germline gives CDR1 MNHEY, CDR2 SMNVEV (reference sequence). Trimming removed 5 bases from V and 7 bases from J; junction bases left unmatched: 9. This chain's CDR3 is CASSMRDRRGGELFF. CDR3 nucleotides: TGTGCCAGCAGTATGAGGGACAGGCGAGGCGGGGAGCTGTTTTTT.

This clone was picked up one time. The gene calls are TRBV28 and TRBJ1-2; TRBD1 is a possible D gene (5 bases). CDR3 length: 14 amino acids. The germline gives CDR1 MDHEN, CDR2 SYDVKM. V was shortened by 4 bases and J by 4 bases, with 13 bases between the two germline ends. CDR3 nucleotides: TGTGCCAGCAGTTGGGGGGGTTTGATCTATGGCTACACCTTC. It translates to CASSWGGLIYGYTF.

The chain combines TRBV30 with TRBJ1-1, with 7 nucleotides matching TRBD1. CDR3 length: 13 amino acids. Per the germline V gene, CDR1 is GTSNPN and CDR2 is SVGIG (reference sequence). The ends lost 5 bases at V and 1 base at J; junction bases unmatched: 4. CDR3 bases: TGTGCCTGGGACAGGGCCTCGAACACTGAAGCTTTCTTT. This gives the protein CAWDRASNTEAFF.

Of note for this clone: One base away lies a much larger clone, so this may be a sequencing read error. Different DNA sequences within this sample yield the same CDR3. This chain's CDR3 is CASSPGTGSYEQYF. The CDR3, as DNA: TGTGCCAGCAGCCCCGGGACAGGGTCCTACGAGCAGTACTTC. V gene TRBV18 combines with J gene TRBJ2-7; TRBD1 agrees at 9 bases. After removal of 8 bases from V and 1 base from J, the junction contained 6 bases not matched to a gene. CDR3 size: 14 residues. Per the germline V gene, CDR1 is KGHSH and CDR2 is LQKENI.

The rearrangement joins TRBV6-5 to TRBJ1-1; D call uncertain. V lost 7 bases and J 0 bases, leaving 9 bases between the germline ends. The germline CDR1 and CDR2 sequences are MNHEY and SVGAGI. CDR3 length: 13 amino acids. The CDR3 DNA reads TGTGCCAGCATATGGGCCATGAACACTGAAGCTTTCTTT. Translated: CASIWAMNTEAFF.

The V and J genes are TRBV5-1 and TRBJ1-5; the D is unclear. Trimming stripped 0 bases from V and 5 bases from J, with 9 bases between. The germline CDR1 and CDR2 sequences are SGHRS and YFSETQ. The CDR3 consists of 14 residues. CDR3 amino acids: CASSLDGGDQPQHF. The CDR3 nucleotides read TGCGCCAGCAGCTTGGATGGTGGAGATCAGCCCCAGCATTTT.

A remark on this clone: Other DNA variants within this sample encode the same CDR3. The chain combines TRBV7-2 with TRBJ2-5; 12 bases are a match to TRBD2. Germline V gene data show CDR1 as SGHTA and CDR2 as FQGNSA. The CDR3 extends over 16 amino acids. The V segment lost 5 bases and the J segment 2 bases; nucleotides outside the gene matches: 6. The CDR3 region is CASSLGLAGGQETQYF. CDR3 bases: TGTGCCAGCAGCCTGGGACTAGCGGGTGGACAAGAGACCCAGTACTTC.